A selection of T cell receptor beta chains follows, all from one sample in a study of blood T cells in healthy people across ages. TCRdb independently ran MiXCR on the 5' RACE reads; one entry per CDR3 protein. The sample carries around 1,700,000 distinct CDR3 sequences, over 25% recorded once. Input material: blood. These receptors were collected from a woman aged 25-40 years in good health. The CDR3 runs from the conserved cysteine through the conserved F or W. D genes are given only for firm matches. The listing skips clone size in some rows; elsewhere it reads once, few, many or a size class.

>-|TRBJ1-5|-|TRBV6-6
TGTGCCAGCAGTTACGGGACGCCGGTGAGTGGCAATCAGCCCCAGCATTTT
CASSYGTPVSGNQPQHF
>-|TRBJ1-3|-|TRBV14
TGTGCCAGCAGCCGGGACTTCTCTGGAAACACCATATATTTT
CASSRDFSGNTIYF
>few|TRBJ2-3|-|TRBV29-1
TGCGGCGTGGTGAGGGGGGGAGATAGCACAGATACGCAGTATTTT
CGVVRGGDSTDTQYF
>-|TRBJ2-4|TRBD2|TRBV5-5
TGTGCCAGCAGCTCCGGCCAACTAGCGGGAGGCCACGGAAACATTCAGTACTTC
CASSSGQLAGGHGNIQYF
>-|TRBJ1-1|-|TRBV7-9
TGTGCCAGCAGCTGGGGAACCCCAGAAGCTTTCTTT
CASSWGTPEAFF
>-|TRBJ2-1|-|TRBV27
TGTGCCAGCAACTCGCCTGGGAATGAGCAGTTCTTC
CASNSPGNEQFF
>few|TRBJ1-5|-|TRBV12-3/TRBV12-4
TGTGCCAGCAGTTTCGGGGGTGAGCAGCCCCAGCATTTT
CASSFGGEQPQHF
>few|TRBJ2-7|-|TRBV29-1
TGCAGCGCGTTGTCTCGGTTGCACGAGCAGTACTTC
CSALSRLHEQYF
>-|TRBJ2-3|TRBD1|TRBV29-1
TGCAGCGGCTTAGCCAGGACAGGGGGCACAGATACGCAGTATTTT
CSGLARTGGTDTQYF
>-|TRBJ2-2|TRBD1|TRBV18
TGTGCCAGCTCCCAACCGGGACAGAGGAACACCGGGGAGCTGTTTTTT
CASSQPGQRNTGELFF
>many|TRBJ2-1|TRBD1|TRBV11-1
TGTGCCAGCAGCTCGTGGGACAGAGACAATGAGCAGTTCTTC
CASSSWDRDNEQFF
>-|TRBJ2-1|-|TRBV4-2
TGTGCCAGCGGCCAAGGAGAAGGTAGGGCGGGTAATGAGCAGTTCTTC
CASGQGEGRAGNEQFF
>few|TRBJ2-5|-|TRBV6-5
TGTGCCAGCGGACGGAATCAAGAGACCCAGTACTTC
CASGRNQETQYF
>-|TRBJ1-2|TRBD1|TRBV29-1
TGCAGCGTTGAAGGAGGACAGGCGAAAACTTATGGCTACACCTTC
CSVEGGQAKTYGYTF
>-|TRBJ2-7|-|TRBV7-8
TGTGCCAGCAGCCAGGTTGGCGCGAGCTCCTACGAGCAGTACTTC
CASSQVGASSYEQYF
>few|TRBJ2-2|TRBD1|TRBV5-6
TGTGCCAGCAGCTTGCCATCGGGACAGGGTCCCGGGGGGCTGTTTTTT
CASSLPSGQGPGGLFF
>few|TRBJ2-3|TRBD2|TRBV9
TGTGCCAGCAGCCCCCGACTAGCGCTCACTGTGGATACGCAGTATTTT
CASSPRLALTVDTQYF
>-|TRBJ2-7|-|TRBV5-1
TGCGCCGGCAGTTTGGGGGACGTGGGAACCTACGAGCAGTACTTC
CAGSLGDVGTYEQYF
>-|TRBJ1-2|-|TRBV20-1
TGCAGTGCTAGGACTACTTCGGGACAAGAGATTATCCAAGGTGGCTACACCTTC
CSARTTSGQEIIQGGYTF
>many|TRBJ2-1|-|TRBV4-1
TGCGCCAGCAGCCAAGTGTCCGTGGACAATGAGCAGTTCTTC
CASSQVSVDNEQFF
>many|TRBJ1-2|TRBD1|TRBV7-9
TGTGCCAGCAGCTACCGGGACAGACCCTATGGCTACACCTTC
CASSYRDRPYGYTF
>few|TRBJ2-1|-|TRBV6-2/TRBV6-3
TGTGCCAGCACCCGACCTCTCGGACAAGTGAGCAATGGGCAGTTCTTC
CASTRPLGQVSNGQFF
>-|TRBJ1-1|-|TRBV12-3/TRBV12-4
TGTGCCAGCAGTTTACCGCTGGGGGCGAACACTGAAGCTTTCTTT
CASSLPLGANTEAFF
>few|TRBJ1-1|-|TRBV6-5
TGTGCCAGCAGTTACTCGTCCAGGGGTTACACTGAAGCTTTCTTT
CASSYSSRGYTEAFF
>many|TRBJ2-3|TRBD2|TRBV20-1
TGCAGTGCTAGAGGGGCGGGAGTGAGCACAGATACGCAGTATTTT
CSARGAGVSTDTQYF
>-|TRBJ2-5|TRBD2|TRBV5-6
TGTGCCAGCAGCTTCGTCGGGGGGGCCAAGACCCAGTACTTC
CASSFVGGAKTQYF
>-|TRBJ2-5|-|TRBV5-1
TGCGCCAGCAACAGTGACGGGAGCTTCCGAGAGACCCAGTACTTC
CASNSDGSFRETQYF
>few|TRBJ2-1|-|TRBV12-3/TRBV12-4
TGTGCCAGCAGTTCCCTAGTCTACAATGAGCAGTTCTTC
CASSSLVYNEQFF
>-|TRBJ2-1|-|TRBV29-1
TGCAGCGTTGATCTAGCTCCCTACAATGAGCAGTTCTTC
CSVDLAPYNEQFF
>-|TRBJ2-5|-|TRBV28
TGTGCCAGCAGTTTATTAGGAAGATACGGGCAGTACTTC
CASSLLGRYGQYF
>few|TRBJ1-6|TRBD1|TRBV30
TGTGCCTGGAACATGGGGACAGTAGATTCACCCCTCCACTTT
CAWNMGTVDSPLHF
>-|TRBJ1-1|-|TRBV30
TGTGCCTCCCGGGGAGGTGGAGGGTGGGCTTTCTTT
CASRGGGGWAFF
>few|TRBJ2-6|TRBD1|TRBV7-9
TGTGCCAGCAGCTTAGGGATCCGGGACAGAGGACACTCTGGGGCCAACGTCCTGACTTTC
CASSLGIRDRGHSGANVLTF
>few|TRBJ2-7|-|TRBV27
TGTGCCAGCAGTTCGCTAGCGCACTACGAGCAGTACTTC
CASSSLAHYEQYF
>many|TRBJ2-7|TRBD1|TRBV5-1
TGCGCCAGCAGCTTTACAAGGACAGGCGCGTACGAGCAGTACTTC
CASSFTRTGAYEQYF
>-|TRBJ1-2|-|TRBV7-9
TGTGCCAGCAGCTTAGCGGGGGGGAAATATGACTACACCTTC
CASSLAGGKYDYTF
>few|TRBJ2-7|TRBD2|TRBV5-5
TGTGCCAGCAGCTGGGGGACTAGCGGGAGCGAGCAGTACTTC
CASSWGTSGSEQYF
>-|TRBJ2-6|-|TRBV12-3/TRBV12-4
TGTGCCAGCAGCGCGGCCCTTTTCTCTGGGGCCAACGTCCTGACTTTC
CASSAALFSGANVLTF
>-|TRBJ2-4|-|TRBV7-8
TGTGCCAGCAGCTTACATAGGAGAAACATTCAGTACTTC
CASSLHRRNIQYF
>once|TRBJ2-1|TRBD2|TRBV27
TGTGCCAGCAGTTCATGGTTCAGCGGGAGCTCCTACAATGAGCAGTTCTTC
CASSSWFSGSSYNEQFF
>-|TRBJ2-5|-|TRBV12-3/TRBV12-4
TGTGCCAGCAGCAAAACAGGGTACCAAGAGACCCAGTACTTC
CASSKTGYQETQYF
>many|TRBJ2-7|-|TRBV29-1
TGCAGCGTTCATCTACGGGGGACCTCGGCCGAGCAGTACTTC
CSVHLRGTSAEQYF
>-|TRBJ2-3|-|TRBV25-1
TGTGCCAGCAGTGACCCCCGCCGGGAAACAGATACGCAGTATTTT
CASSDPRRETDTQYF
>-|TRBJ2-1|-|TRBV5-1
TGCGCCAGCACCAGGGTCGGGCGAGATGAGCAGTTCTTC
CASTRVGRDEQFF
>once|TRBJ2-2|TRBD2|TRBV15
TGTGCCACCAAAGCGGGAATCCTCGCCGGGGAGCTGTTTTTT
CATKAGILAGELFF
>many|TRBJ2-7|TRBD2|TRBV10-2
TGTGCCAGCAGCTTAGGGACTAGCGGACCCTACGAGCAGTACTTC
CASSLGTSGPYEQYF
>few|TRBJ2-3|TRBD1|TRBV9
TGTACCAGCAGCGAGGACAGGGAAACAGATCCGCAGTATTTT
CTSSEDRETDPQYF
>many|TRBJ2-7|-|TRBV5-1
TGCGCCAGCAGCTTGGTTGGGGGATTGGGCGGATACGAGCAGTACTTC
CASSLVGGLGGYEQYF
>many|TRBJ2-7|TRBD2|TRBV20-1
TGCAGTGCTAGATCCGTCGGAGGTAGCGGGAGGGCTTCCTTCTCCTACGAGCAGTACTTC
CSARSVGGSGRASFSYEQYF
>-|TRBJ2-1|TRBD2|TRBV19
TGTGCCAGTAGTATTGGGACTACCCGGCTGTATCGGCAGTTCTTC
CASSIGTTRLYRQFF
>-|TRBJ2-5|TRBD2|TRBV29-1
TGCAGCGTCCCGGGACTAGCGGGGGCAGAGACCCAGTACTTC
CSVPGLAGAETQYF
>-|TRBJ2-5|-|TRBV7-9
TGTGCCAGCAGCTTAAGGCTGGCAGATATCCAAGAGACCCAGTACTTC
CASSLRLADIQETQYF
>-|TRBJ2-2|TRBD1|TRBV2
TGTGCCAGCAGTGAACACAGGGGAGTTACCGGGGAGCTGTTTTTT
CASSEHRGVTGELFF